This entry lists 9 T cell receptor beta chains sequenced from one sample in a study of T cell responses to AZD1222 COVID-19 vaccine. The method was immunoSEQ multiplex PCR; TCRdb's version includes in-frame clones alone and lacks a portion of them. The table records around 100,000 clones, 75% to 90% of them present only once. This specimen consisted of peripheral blood, obtained on day 0 of AZD1222 vaccination. The receptors derive from an adult in good health.

The rearrangement links TRBV3-1 (or the pseudogene TRBV3-2) to TRBJ2-7; a weak D match, TRBD2 (6 bases). Trimming took off 3 bases at V and 3 bases at J, with 15 bases between the two ends. Germline lookup yields CDR1 LGHDT and CDR2 YNNKEL (reference sequence). The CDR3 has 15 residues. The CDR3 DNA reads as TGTGCCAGCAGCCAGGAGGGCGACTTATTCTACGAGCAGTACTTC. Translating gives CASSQEGDLFYEQYF.

The chain combines TRBV3-1 (or the pseudogene TRBV3-2) with TRBJ2-7; tentatively, D is TRBD1 (6 bases). V was pared by 3 bases and J by 7 bases, with 16 bases between. The germline V gene has CDR1 LGHDT and CDR2 YNNKEL (reference sequence). The CDR3 is 14 amino acids. This CDR3 reads CASSQGLGAWEQYF. CDR3 in DNA: TGTGCCAGCAGCCAGGGCTTGGGGGCTTGGGAGCAGTACTTC.

The chain is built from TRBV19 and TRBJ2-7; no firm D call. In germline, CDR1 is LNHDA, CDR2 SQIVND (reference sequence). The CDR3 length is 14 residues. V was clipped by 3 bases and J by 0 bases, with 9 bases between them. The CDR3 nucleotides read TGTGCCAGTAGTATTGGTGGGAACTCCTACGAGCAGTACTTC. It encodes CASSIGGNSYEQYF.

This clone was detected once. The same CDR3 also results from other DNA sequences found in this sample. The chain links TRBV18 to TRBJ1-5, with D possibly being TRBD1 (6 bases). This CDR3 comprises 15 residues. With 1 base removed from V and 4 bases from J, the gap between germline ends came to 11 bases. CDR1 and CDR2 from the germline V gene are KGHSH and LQKENI. The CDR3 loop is CASSPQGQGNQPQHF. CDR3 in DNA: TGTGCCAGCTCACCACAGGGGCAGGGGAATCAGCCCCAGCATTTT.

V usage is TRBV27 and J usage is TRBJ2-7; the match to TRBD2 covers 9 bases. This CDR3 contains 13 residues. Germline-derived CDR1 and CDR2 are MNHEY and SMNVEV (reference sequence). V was pared by 7 bases and J by 3 bases, with 4 bases of the junction left unmatched. The CDR3 protein is CASKYSGSYEQYF. The CDR3, as DNA: TGTGCCAGCAAATATAGCGGGAGCTACGAGCAGTACTTC.

The J gene is TRBJ2-1, the V gene TRBV18, with 11 nucleotides matching TRBD1. V shed 6 bases, J shed 2 bases, and the junction held 3 bases outside the gene matches. Germline V gene sequence: CDR1 KGHSH, CDR2 LQKENI. The CDR3 runs to 15 residues. The CDR3 protein is CASSGGQGAYNEQFF. CDR3 coding DNA: TGTGCCAGCTCCGGGGGACAGGGGGCCTACAATGAGCAGTTCTTC. The complete variable domain, with remaining parts taken from reference TRBV18 and TRBJ2-1, reads NAGVMQNPRHLVRRRGQEARLRCSPMKGHSHVYWYRQLPEEGLKFMVYLQKENIIDESGMPKERFSAEFPKEGPSILRIQQVVRGDSAAYFCASSGGQGAYNEQFFGPGTRLTVL.

This clone was counted a few times. The rearrangement joins TRBV5-1 to TRBJ1-6, with D maybe TRBD1 (6 bases). Germline loops: CDR1 SGHRS, CDR2 YFSETQ. Trimming removed 4 bases at V and 6 bases at J, with 14 bases between. CDR3 length: 15 amino acids. CDR3 bases: TGCGCCAGCAGCGCCAGGGGCTTGGGTAATTCACCCCTCCACTTT. It specifies CASSARGLGNSPLHF.

J is TRBJ2-4 and V is TRBV5-1; D is uncertain. The CDR3 runs 14 residues. Trimming removed 0 bases at V and 8 bases at J, with 12 bases between. Germline V gene data show CDR1 as SGHRS and CDR2 as YFSETQ. In DNA form, the CDR3 reads TGCGCCAGCAGCTTGGCCGCGGCAGACCACATTCAGTACTTC. Its protein product is CASSLAAADHIQYF.

This rearrangement joins TRBV7-2 to TRBJ2-5; D call uncertain. This CDR3 spans 13 amino acids. Per germline, CDR1 SGHTA and CDR2 FQGNSA. V gave up 6 bases and J gave up 1 base, with 9 bases separating them. The CDR3 loop is CASRPASQETQYF. The CDR3 region has the DNA TGTGCCAGCAGACCGGCGAGCCAAGAGACCCAGTACTTC.